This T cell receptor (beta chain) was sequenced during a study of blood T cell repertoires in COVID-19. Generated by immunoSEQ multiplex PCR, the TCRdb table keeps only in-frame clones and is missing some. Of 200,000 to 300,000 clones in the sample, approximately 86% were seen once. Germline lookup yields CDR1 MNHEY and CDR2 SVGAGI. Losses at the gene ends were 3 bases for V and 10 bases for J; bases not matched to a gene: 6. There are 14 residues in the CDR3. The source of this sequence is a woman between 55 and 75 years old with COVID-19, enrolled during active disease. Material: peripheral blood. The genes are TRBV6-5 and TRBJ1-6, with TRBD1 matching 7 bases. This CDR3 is CASSYEGAGSPLHF. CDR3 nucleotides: TGTGCCAGCAGTTATGAGGGGGCAGGATCACCCCTCCACTTT.